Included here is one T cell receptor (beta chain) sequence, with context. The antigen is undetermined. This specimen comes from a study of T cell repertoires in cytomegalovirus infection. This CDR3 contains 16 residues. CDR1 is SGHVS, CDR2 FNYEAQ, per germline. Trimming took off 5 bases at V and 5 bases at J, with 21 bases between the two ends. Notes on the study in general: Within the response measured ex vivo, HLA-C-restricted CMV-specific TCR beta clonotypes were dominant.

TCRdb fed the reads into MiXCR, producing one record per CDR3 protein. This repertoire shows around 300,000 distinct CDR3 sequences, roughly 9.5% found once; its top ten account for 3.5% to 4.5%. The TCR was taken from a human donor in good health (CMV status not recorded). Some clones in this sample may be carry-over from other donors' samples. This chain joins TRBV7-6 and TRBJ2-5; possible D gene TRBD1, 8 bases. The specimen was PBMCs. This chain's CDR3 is CASSRTNLQGGETQYF. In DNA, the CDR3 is TGTGCCAGCAGCCGGACTAACTTACAGGGGGGGGAGACCCAGTACTTC.